This T cell receptor (beta chain) emerged from a study of technical replicates of blood from a few donors listed by TCRdb under 2017. Receptor libraries were prepared by the immunoSEQ multiplex PCR assay. In its TCRdb copy, this immuneACCESS table keeps in-frame sequences only and misses some clones. Where compared with another copy, unresolved V genes explain less than half of these, and the others have no known cause. In this sample the table shows approximately 68,000 clones, approximately 97% of which occur a single time. The ten biggest clones cover approximately 0.26% of the sample. The CDR3 contains 12 residues, cysteine and phenylalanine counted. Kept here is only the CDR3 DNA, which spans 36 bases and is read in frame from base 1. The germline ends are 7 bases apart after V is trimmed by 5 bases and J by 4 bases. CDR1 and CDR2, looked up from the germline V gene (reference sequence), are SEHNR and FQNEAQ.

Points on this clone: The clone's antigen remains unknown. No base qualities exist here, and no much larger clone lies one base off it.

Sequenced input: T cells isolated from PBMCs. This receptor chain uses TRBV7-9 and TRBJ2-3; too little of a D gene remains to name it. The source of this sequence is a human donor in good health. The nucleotide sequence is given as TGTGCCAGCAGCCAAGCTGCAGATACGCAGTATTTT. This translates into CASSQAADTQYF. With all but the CDR3 taken from the reference TRBV7-9 and TRBJ2-3 genes, the full variable domain is: DTGVSQNPRHKITKRGQNVTFRCDPISEHNRLYWYRQTLGQGPEFLTYFQNEAQLEKSRLLSDRFSAERPKGSFSTLEIQRTEQGDSAMYLCASSQAADTQYFGPGTRLTVL.